This T cell receptor beta chain stems from a study of sequential checkpoint blockade in melanoma. Noted treatment: randomized to nivolumab then ipilimumab (arm A) or the reverse (arm B). The CDR3 consists of 15 residues. J lost 6 bases, V lost 3 bases, and 9 bases had no gene match. Germline lookup yields CDR1 MGHRA and CDR2 YSYEKL. The protocol was immunoSEQ multiplex PCR, while the TCRdb copy is restricted to in-frame clones and leaves out a portion. The sample holds 30,000 to 40,000 clones, more than 80% seen once. Sequenced material: CD8+ T cells sorted from blood (inferred from file names), taken from a patient given nivolumab and ipilimumab in sequence. The J gene is TRBJ1-2, the V gene TRBV4-1; 8 nucleotides align to TRBD1. The sequence derives from a human donor with melanoma. Here the CDR3 reads CASSQWNRGLDGYTF. Here the CDR3 DNA reads TGCGCCAGCAGCCAGTGGAACAGGGGGTTGGATGGCTACACCTTC.